The rows below give T cell receptor beta chains drawn from one sample of a study of T cells in Graves' hyperthyroidism and ophthalmopathy. TCRdb fed the multiplex PCR reads into MiXCR, producing one record per CDR3 protein. This table holds 450,000 to 650,000 distinct CDR3 sequences, 20% to 25% found once. Sequencing was carried out using blood. The receptors were sampled from a young man with Graves' hyperthyroidism. Each CDR3 is given with its conserved first and last residue. D genes are given only for firm matches. Expanded clones get a size class; other rows say once, few or many, or leave the size out.

D,V,size,J,DNA,CDR3
TRBD1,TRBV5-1,few,TRBJ2-7,TGCGCCAGCAGCTTGGGTGGGGACAGCGTCTACGAGCAGTACTTC,CASSLGGDSVYEQYF
TRBD1,TRBV6-5,many,TRBJ2-7,TGTGCCAGCAGTTACTCGTCCGGGACAGCCTTCTCCTACGAGCAGTACTTC,CASSYSSGTAFSYEQYF
-,TRBV28,many,TRBJ1-2,TGTGCCAGCAGTTCCCAGGGGCGACTATATGGCTACACCTTC,CASSSQGRLYGYTF
-,TRBV2,-,TRBJ2-2,TGTGCCAGCAAACAGGTCGCGAACACCGGGGAGCTGTTTTTT,CASKQVANTGELFF
-,TRBV30,many,TRBJ1-1,TGTGCCTGGAAAGTGGATGGGGTCAGCACTGAAGCTTTCTTT,CAWKVDGVSTEAFF
TRBD1,TRBV30,-,TRBJ1-3,TGTGCCTGGACCCTTAGGGGGCTAAGAAACACCATATATTTT,CAWTLRGLRNTIYF
TRBD2,TRBV6-1,many,TRBJ2-5,TGTGCCAGCAGTGAACAAGGCGGGGGACAAGAGACCCAGTACTTC,CASSEQGGGQETQYF
-,TRBV30,-,TRBJ2-5,TGTGCCTGGAAAGAGGGTGGGGAGACCCAGTACTTC,CAWKEGGETQYF
-,TRBV24-1,-,TRBJ1-5,TGTGCCACCTCCGGGACTCCTAGCAGTCAGCCCCAGCATTTT,CATSGTPSSQPQHF
-,TRBV7-9,few,TRBJ2-7,TGTGCCAGCAGCCGGGACCCAGGCTACGAGCAGTACTTC,CASSRDPGYEQYF
-,TRBV7-9,many,TRBJ1-2,TGTGCCAGCAGCCCCAGGTCGGGGGACTATGGCTACACCTTC,CASSPRSGDYGYTF
-,TRBV11-2,many,TRBJ2-7,TGTGCCAGCAGCCCGGTAGGGAACGAGCAGTACTTC,CASSPVGNEQYF
-,TRBV12-3/TRBV12-4,many,TRBJ1-5,TGTGCCAGCAGCCCCGATGGGACGAGCAATCAGCCCCAGCATTTT,CASSPDGTSNQPQHF
-,TRBV5-1,many,TRBJ1-1,TGCGCCAGCAGCTTGGTACCCGACAAGAACACTGAAGCTTTCTTT,CASSLVPDKNTEAFF
-,TRBV6-2/TRBV6-3,-,TRBJ1-5,TGTGCCAGCAGCTACCATCGCGGACCGAATAGCAATCAGCCCCAGCATTTT,CASSYHRGPNSNQPQHF
-,TRBV19,few,TRBJ2-5,TGTCCCAGAGAGACCCAGTACTTC,CPRETQYF
TRBD1,TRBV6-1,-,TRBJ1-2,TGTGCCAGCACCCAGCAGGGGGGGAACTATGGCTACACCTTC,CASTQQGGNYGYTF
TRBD2,TRBV7-2,many,TRBJ2-5,TGTGCCAGCAGCCGCCAACTAGCGGGGACTCAAGAGACCCAGTACTTC,CASSRQLAGTQETQYF
TRBD2,TRBV6-1,-,TRBJ2-2,TGTGCCAGCAGTGAGCATCCGGGACTAGCGGTGAACACCGGGGAGCTGTTTTTT,CASSEHPGLAVNTGELFF
-,TRBV12-3/TRBV12-4,many,TRBJ1-1,TGTGCCAGCAGTTTGGGCCCTGAAGCTTTCTTT,CASSLGPEAFF
TRBD1,TRBV27,-,TRBJ1-1,TGTGCCAGCACGGACAGGGTACGGCCCATCACTGAAGCTTTCTTT,CASTDRVRPITEAFF
-,TRBV18,-,TRBJ1-1,TGTGCCAGCTCCCAACATGAGCCGGGTGTAACTGAAGCTTTCTTT,CASSQHEPGVTEAFF
-,TRBV20-1,-,TRBJ2-5,TGCAGTGCGCCTCGGCAGGAGGGTACCGAGACCCAGTACTTC,CSAPRQEGTETQYF
-,TRBV5-1,-,TRBJ2-5,TGCGCCAGCAGCTGGGGGTTGACAGTTGACCAAGAGACCCAGTACTTC,CASSWGLTVDQETQYF
-,TRBV11-2,few,TRBJ1-3,TGTGCCAGCAGCTCTACAGGGTCGGCTGGAAACACCATATATTTT,CASSSTGSAGNTIYF
TRBD1,TRBV10-1,-,TRBJ2-2,TGCGCCAGCAGTGATCAGGGGGCGAACACCGGGGAGCTGTTTTTT,CASSDQGANTGELFF
-,TRBV27,many,TRBJ1-1,TGTGCCAGCAGTTATACAGGTGGGCTGAACACTGAAGCTTTCTTT,CASSYTGGLNTEAFF
-,TRBV19,many,TRBJ1-2,TGTGCCAGTAGTATAGGGGAGTGGAATGGCTACACCTTC,CASSIGEWNGYTF